The source of this T cell receptor beta chain is a study of vaccination and CD4 T cells after COVID-19. Cultured CD4+ T-cell DNA underwent Oncomine TCR Beta short-read sequencing. One entry per CDR3 protein results from TCRdb running MiXCR on the PCR reads. The sample carries fewer than 5,500 distinct CDR3 sequences, about 47% recorded once. A remark on this clonotype: Its specificity is unknown.

Treatment specified: approximately 9-day PBMC culture with coronavirus spike peptide pools or control peptides (ViraFEST assay). Following expansion of antigen-specific T cells with peptide pools, ViraFEST then sequenced TCRs. Study-wide results and limits: Spike mono-reactivity was found in 304 of the 307 vaccine-specific clones identified in convalescent patients.

Germline lookup yields CDR1 MNHNS and CDR2 SASEGT. The CDR3 is 18 residues long. V lost 5 bases to trimming and J lost 0 bases; unmatched junction nucleotides: 14. This clonotype was sampled from a human donor who had recovered from COVID-19. Sequencing was carried out using CD4+ T cells from blood, cultured in vitro. The chain uses TRBV6-1 and TRBJ2-7, with TRBD2 matching 9 bases. The chain's CDR3 is CASSRRIGTSLSSYEQYF. DNA for the CDR3: TGTGCCAGCAGTCGCCGTATCGGGACTAGCCTCAGCTCCTACGAGCAGTACTTC.